This T cell receptor (beta chain) was documented in a study of T-cell memory formation after mild COVID-19. This clonotype has a handful of counts. Trimming shortened V by 3 bases and J by 1 base, and 8 bases separated the two germline ends. This CDR3 comprises 14 residues. Each CDR3 protein gets one entry after TCRdb re-called the 5' RACE reads with MiXCR. The table records approximately 350,000 distinct CDR3 sequences, approximately 15% of them present only once. The sample consisted of PBMCs or a T cell subset sorted from them (not recorded which). This chain uses TRBV12-3 or TRBV12-4 with TRBJ2-3; D unresolved. The sequence came from a man in his late teens or twenties who had mild COVID-19 (a few samples of this study predate the infection). Cell type and time point are not known. The CDR3 DNA reads as TGTGCCAGCAGTTTGTTGGAGCGCACAGATACGCAGTATTTT. Translating it yields CASSLLERTDTQYF.